This TCR beta chain was observed in a study of CD8 T cells in Susac syndrome. CDR1 and CDR2 from the germline V gene are DFQATT and SNEGSKA (reference sequence). The CDR3 contains 11 residues. Trimming pared 6 bases from V and 3 bases from J, leaving 7 bases between. Random-hexamer reverse transcription was applied to about 0.5 to 1 ug RNA. Via MiXCR, TCRdb re-called the immunoSEQ multiplex PCR reads, giving one row per CDR3 protein. The sample includes approximately 190,000 distinct CDR3 sequences, nearly 95% seen only once; the top ten take just under 0.095%. The receptor comes from a human donor with multiple sclerosis. The chain has TRBV20-1 and TRBJ2-3, with unresolved D. The sequenced sample was CD4+ T cells from PBMCs. CDR3 amino acids: CSAARTDTQYF. CDR3 DNA sequence: TGCAGTGCCGCCCGGACAGATACGCAGTATTTT.